The 20 T cell receptor beta chains below were found in one sample sequenced in a study of identical twins. TCRdb re-called the 5' RACE reads through MiXCR, storing one row per CDR3 protein. The repertoire holds a few hundred thousand distinct CDR3 sequences, with around 9.6% as singletons. This same sample was also taken into another study, of yellow fever vaccine responses in identical twins.

The specimen was PBMCs. These receptors all come from a woman aged 18-35 years in good health.

This clonotype was detected a few times. J is TRBJ2-5 and V is TRBV2, with a possible D match to TRBD2 (6 bases). This CDR3 region has 15 residues. Germline V gene sequence: CDR1 SNHLY, CDR2 FYNNEI. Trimming cost V 5 bases and J 1 base, with 14 bases left between them. CDR3 in DNA: TGTGCCAGCAGTCCTAAGGAGGGGCTCCAAGAGACCCAGTACTTC. Translation: CASSPKEGLQETQYF.

The V call is TRBV6-5, the J call TRBJ2-3; perhaps TRBD2 as D (5 bases). V lost 0 bases to trimming and J lost 7 bases, with 17 bases between them. Germline lookup yields CDR1 MNHEY and CDR2 SVGAGI. The CDR3 has 16 amino acids. The CDR3 sequence is CASSYSGGLVVNTQYF. DNA for the CDR3: TGTGCCAGCAGTTACTCGGGCGGGTTGGTTGTTAATACGCAGTATTTT.

This clonotype was seen repeatedly, ten times or more. The rearrangement links TRBV9 to TRBJ2-5; D is ambiguous. Germline V gene sequence: CDR1 SGDLS, CDR2 YYNGEE. The CDR3 totals 15 residues. V was pared by 0 bases and J by 5 bases, with 14 bases between. The CDR3 is CASSVASWQSETQYF. In DNA form, the CDR3 reads TGTGCCAGCAGCGTAGCGTCTTGGCAGTCGGAGACCCAGTACTTC.

The rearrangement joins TRBV24-1 to TRBJ2-1; no firm D call. CDR3 length equals 15 residues. Germline-derived CDR1 and CDR2 are KGHDR and SFDVKD. V was trimmed by 0 bases and J by 0 bases, leaving 5 bases between them. Here the CDR3 DNA reads TGTGCCACCAGTGATTTGAAGAGCTCCTACAATGAGCAGTTCTTC. Amino acids: CATSDLKSSYNEQFF.

This clonotype was counted many times. The rearrangement links TRBV7-9 to TRBJ1-6; perhaps TRBD1 as D (6 bases). Germline lookup yields CDR1 SEHNR and CDR2 FQNEAQ (reference sequence). The CDR3 runs to 13 residues. The V end lost 5 bases, the J end lost 8 bases, and 10 bases lay between the germline ends. In DNA, the CDR3 is TGTGCCAGCAGCCAACGACAGGATTCACCCCTCCACTTT. The encoded protein is CASSQRQDSPLHF.

The CDR3 region has the DNA TGTGCCGTCAGTCCAAAGGTTAGCTCCTACAATGAGCAGTTCTTC. Amino acids: CAVSPKVSSYNEQFF. The V gene is TRBV7-3, the J gene TRBJ2-1; no clear D gene. V dropped 11 bases and J dropped 0 bases, with 17 bases sitting between them. Germline V gene data show CDR1 as SGHTA and CDR2 as FQGTGA. This CDR3 contains 15 residues. The whole variable domain, remainder taken from reference TRBV7-3 and TRBJ2-1, is GAGVSQTPSNKVTEKGKYVELRCDPISGHTALYWYRQSLGQGPEFLIYFQGTGAADDSGLPNDRFFAVRPEGSVSTLKIQRTERGDSAVYLCAVSPKVSSYNEQFFGPGTRLTVL.

This clonotype was found many times. The chain recombines TRBV7-2 with TRBJ2-3, with D unresolved. This CDR3 region has 13 residues. Trimming pared 0 bases from V and 4 bases from J, leaving 5 bases between. The germline CDR1 and CDR2 sequences are SGHTA and FQGNSA. The chain's CDR3 is CASSLAGSDTQYF. Here the CDR3 DNA reads TGTGCCAGCAGCTTAGCAGGGTCAGATACGCAGTATTTT.

This clonotype was detected only a few times. The chain joins TRBV27 to TRBJ1-5, with 9 positions matching TRBD1. The CDR3 runs 14 residues. Losses at the gene ends were 5 bases for V and 3 bases for J; bases not matched to a gene: 2. Germline CDR1 reads MNHEY; CDR2 reads SMNVEV (reference sequence). As DNA, the CDR3 is TGTGCCAGCAGTCGGACAGGGGTCAATCAGCCCCAGCATTTT. Translating it yields CASSRTGVNQPQHF.

This clonotype came up a few times. J is TRBJ2-1 and V is TRBV18; 9 bases line up with TRBD2. The V gene end was trimmed by 0 bases and the J gene end by 0 bases; junction bases not matched to a gene: 6. CDR1 and CDR2 from the germline V gene are KGHSH and LQKENI. There are 18 residues in the CDR3. The CDR3 region is CASSPPDSGGLSYNEQFF. CDR3 in DNA: TGTGCCAGCTCACCACCTGATAGCGGGGGTCTCTCCTACAATGAGCAGTTCTTC.

The chain is built from TRBV3-1 and TRBJ1-1, with a tentative D call TRBD1 (5 bases). Germline CDR1 is LGHDT and CDR2 is YNNKEL (reference sequence). The V end was cut by 0 bases, the J end by 3 bases, with 11 bases between. The CDR3 has 15 residues. CDR3 protein: CASSQDARVYTEAFF. Here the CDR3 DNA reads TGTGCCAGCAGCCAAGATGCCAGGGTCTACACTGAAGCTTTCTTT.

J is TRBJ2-5 and V is TRBV28; the D is unclear. V was clipped by 2 bases and J by 9 bases, with 13 bases between them. From germline, CDR1 is MDHEN and CDR2 SYDVKM. The length of the CDR3 is 13 residues. The chain's CDR3 is CASSLSPASAQYF. CDR3 coding DNA: TGTGCCAGCAGTTTAAGCCCAGCTTCAGCCCAGTACTTC.

The chain combines TRBV29-1 with TRBJ2-5, with D perhaps matching TRBD1 (5 bases). Germline CDR1 and CDR2: SQVTM and ANQGSEA. The CDR3 is 13 residues long. Trimming removed 7 bases from V and 5 bases from J, with 17 bases in between. CDR3 DNA sequence: TGCAGCGGGATGACAGCCCAATGGGAGACCCAGTACTTC. Protein sequence: CSGMTAQWETQYF.

This clonotype was recorded at least ten times. The gene calls are TRBV28 and TRBJ2-1; TRBD2 matches at 9 bases. The CDR3 totals 15 residues. V shed 6 bases and J 8 bases; nucleotides not matched to a gene: 11. The V gene's germline CDR1 is MDHEN and CDR2 SYDVKM. CDR3 nucleotide sequence: TGTGCCAGCAGAAGCGGGAGGTCCGATTTTTATGAGCAGTTCTTC. It translates to CASRSGRSDFYEQFF.

The table lists this clonotype with a few counts. The chain recombines TRBV5-1 with TRBJ2-7, with D possibly being TRBD1 (6 bases). V was pared by 4 bases and J by 3 bases, with 11 bases between. CDR3 length: 13 residues. Germline CDR1 reads SGHRS; CDR2 reads YFSETQ. The CDR3, as DNA: TGCGCCAGCAGCACTGGGACATACTACGAGCAGTACTTC. Translation: CASSTGTYYEQYF.

This clonotype was seen repeatedly, ten times or more. CDR3 amino acids: CASSLAGQSNYGYTF. Here the CDR3 DNA reads TGTGCCAGCAGTTTAGCGGGACAGTCTAACTATGGCTACACCTTC. V is TRBV12-3 or TRBV12-4 and J is TRBJ1-2; 7 nucleotides agree with TRBD1. V lost 0 bases to trimming and J lost 0 bases; unmatched junction nucleotides: 1. This CDR3 region has 15 residues.

This clonotype was seen at least ten times. This chain links TRBV20-1 with TRBJ1-3, with a weak D call TRBD1 (6 bases). The germline CDR1 and CDR2 sequences are DFQATT and SNEGSKA (reference sequence). CDR3 length equals 14 residues. V lost 3 bases and J 0 bases, leaving 9 bases between the germline ends. CDR3 DNA: TGCAGTGCTAGCCGGGACATCTCTGGAAACACCATATATTTT. It codes for CSASRDISGNTIYF.

This clonotype was seen repeatedly, ten times or more. The rearrangement joins TRBV29-1 to TRBJ2-7, with 9 bases aligning to TRBD1. The CDR3 runs to 12 residues. V was pared by 6 bases and J by 3 bases, with 3 bases of the junction left unmatched. Germline CDR1 and CDR2: SQVTM and ANQGSEA. The CDR3 loop is CSVKTGGYEQYF. CDR3 bases: TGCAGCGTCAAGACAGGGGGCTACGAGCAGTACTTC.

The chain couples TRBV7-2 to TRBJ2-7; D not resolved. This CDR3 has 15 residues. The V end was cut by 2 bases, the J end by 2 bases, with 13 bases between. Germline V lookup: CDR1 SGHTA, CDR2 FQGNSA. CDR3 coding DNA: TGTGCCAGCAGCTTACTCATTTCTGGGGCCTACGAGCAGTACTTC. Translation: CASSLLISGAYEQYF.

The gene calls are TRBV6-5 and TRBJ2-2; possibly TRBD2 for D (6 bases). V was trimmed by 0 bases and J by 1 base, leaving 15 bases between them. Germline CDR1 reads MNHEY; CDR2 reads SVGAGI. This CDR3 is built from 18 residues. CDR3 protein: CASSYSTSFGVNTGELFF. For the CDR3, the DNA is TGTGCCAGCAGTTACTCTACTAGCTTCGGAGTGAACACCGGGGAGCTGTTTTTT.

At least ten counts were recorded for this clonotype. This rearrangement joins TRBV9 to TRBJ2-3, with D perhaps TRBD2 (5 bases). Per germline, CDR1 SGDLS and CDR2 YYNGEE. The CDR3 runs to 14 residues. Deletions cut 2 bases from V and 3 bases from J, with 10 bases between. The CDR3 spells CASSVFRDTDTQYF. In nucleotides, the CDR3 is TGTGCCAGCAGCGTTTTTCGGGATACAGATACGCAGTATTTT.